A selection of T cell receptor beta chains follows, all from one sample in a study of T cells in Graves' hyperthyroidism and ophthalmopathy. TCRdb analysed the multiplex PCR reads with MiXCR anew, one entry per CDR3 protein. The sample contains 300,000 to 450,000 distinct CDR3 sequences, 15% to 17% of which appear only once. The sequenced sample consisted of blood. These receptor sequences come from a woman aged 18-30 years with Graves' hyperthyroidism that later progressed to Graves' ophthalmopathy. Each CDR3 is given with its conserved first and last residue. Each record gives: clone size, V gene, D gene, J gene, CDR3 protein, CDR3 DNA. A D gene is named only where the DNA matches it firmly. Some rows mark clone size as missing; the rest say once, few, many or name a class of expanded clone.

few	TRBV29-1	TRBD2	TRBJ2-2	CSVDTGGGELFF	TGCAGCGTTGACACGGGAGGCGGGGAGCTGTTTTTT
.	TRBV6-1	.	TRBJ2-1	CTSTSARQGPYNEQFF	TGTACCAGCACTTCGGCCCGGCAGGGACCCTACAATGAGCAGTTCTTC
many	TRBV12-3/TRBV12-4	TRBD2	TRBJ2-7	CASTPILAGGAEQYF	TGTGCCAGCACCCCAATTCTAGCGGGAGGAGCCGAGCAGTACTTC
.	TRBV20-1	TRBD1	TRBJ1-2	CSAPAGGQNYGYTF	TGCAGTGCGCCAGCCGGGGGACAGAACTATGGCTACACCTTC
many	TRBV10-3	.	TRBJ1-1	CAISSAGTEAFF	TGTGCCATCAGTAGTGCGGGCACTGAAGCTTTCTTT
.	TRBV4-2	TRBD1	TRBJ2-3	CATGQGNADTQYF	TGTGCCACCGGACAGGGAAACGCAGATACGCAGTATTTT
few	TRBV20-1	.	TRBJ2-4	CSATEPVLSLNIQYF	TGCAGTGCTACTGAACCAGTTTTGAGTTTAAACATTCAGTACTTC
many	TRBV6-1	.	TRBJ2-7	CASSTWTRTYYEQYF	TGTGCCAGCAGTACCTGGACACGGACTTACTACGAGCAGTACTTC
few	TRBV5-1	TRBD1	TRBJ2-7	CASSLDRGRYEQYF	TGCGCCAGCAGCTTGGATAGGGGGCGGTACGAGCAGTACTTC
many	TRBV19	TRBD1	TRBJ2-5	CASSPFLRGQSQETQYF	TGTGCCAGTAGTCCCTTCCTCAGGGGGCAGTCCCAAGAGACCCAGTACTTC
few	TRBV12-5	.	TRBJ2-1	CASGLGGNEQFF	TGTGCTAGTGGTTTGGGGGGGAATGAGCAGTTCTTC
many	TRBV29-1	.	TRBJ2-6	CSVRPGNSGANVLTF	TGCAGCGTTCGGCCAGGGAACTCTGGGGCCAACGTCCTGACTTTC
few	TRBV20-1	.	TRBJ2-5	CSARDRGLTQYF	TGCAGTGCTAGAGACCGGGGGCTGACCCAGTACTTC
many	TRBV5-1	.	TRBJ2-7	CASSLVVQMGAVGQYF	TGCGCCAGCAGCTTGGTTGTACAGATGGGAGCGGTTGGGCAGTACTTC
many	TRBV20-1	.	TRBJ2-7	CSARDRSVPLTYEQYF	TGCAGTGCTAGAGATCGGTCAGTCCCCTTAACCTACGAGCAGTACTTC
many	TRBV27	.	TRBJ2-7	CASSSPSYEQYF	TGTGCCAGCAGTTCCCCCTCCTACGAGCAGTACTTC
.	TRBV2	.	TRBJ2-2	CASSPGSYSSGELFF	TGTGCCAGCAGCCCCGGGTCTTATTCTTCCGGGGAGCTGTTTTTT
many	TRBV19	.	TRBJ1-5	CASSSGRAYDQPQHF	TGTGCCAGTAGTTCCGGCAGGGCGTACGATCAGCCCCAGCATTTT
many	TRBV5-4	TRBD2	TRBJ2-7	CASSNGRGGHEQYF	TGTGCCAGCAGCAACGGACGGGGGGGCCACGAGCAGTACTTC
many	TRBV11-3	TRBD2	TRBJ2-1	CASSLTSGRMNEQFF	TGTGCCAGCAGCCTAACCAGCGGGAGGATGAATGAGCAGTTCTTC
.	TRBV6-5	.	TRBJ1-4	CASSFGGPEKLFF	TGTGCCAGCAGTTTCGGGGGACCTGAAAAACTGTTTTTT
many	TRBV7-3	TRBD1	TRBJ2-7	CASSSGQGYSYEQYF	TGTGCCAGCAGCTCGGGACAGGGGTACTCCTACGAGCAGTACTTC
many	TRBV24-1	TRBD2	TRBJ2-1	CATSDQTSGGSYNEQFF	TGTGCCACCAGTGATCAGACTAGCGGGGGTTCCTACAATGAGCAGTTCTTC
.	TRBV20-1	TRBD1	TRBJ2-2	CSARGTGDTGELFF	TGCAGTGCTAGAGGGACAGGGGACACCGGGGAGCTGTTTTTT
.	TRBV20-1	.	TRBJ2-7	CSARDQTTLEEQYF	TGCAGTGCTAGAGACCAGACCACCCTTGAGGAGCAGTACTTC
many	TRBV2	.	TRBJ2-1	CASSARATVSSYNEQFF	TGTGCCAGCAGTGCTAGGGCGACAGTGAGCTCCTACAATGAGCAGTTCTTC
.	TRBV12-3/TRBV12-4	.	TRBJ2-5	CASSLSERQETQYF	TGTGCCAGCAGTTTATCGGAGCGGCAAGAGACCCAGTACTTC
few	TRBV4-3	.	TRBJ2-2	CASSQDLKGAGELFF	TGCGCCAGCAGCCAAGATCTAAAGGGGGCCGGGGAGCTGTTTTTT
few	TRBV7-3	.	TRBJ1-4	CASSLAERGKLFF	TGTGCTAGCAGCTTAGCGGAGAGGGGGAAACTGTTTTTT
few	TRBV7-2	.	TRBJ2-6	CASSLAGIWSSGANVLTF	TGTGCCAGCAGCTTAGCGGGTATATGGAGCTCTGGGGCCAACGTCCTGACTTTC
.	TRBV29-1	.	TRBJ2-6	CSVETVLPGANVLTF	TGCAGCGTTGAGACAGTCCTTCCTGGGGCCAACGTCCTGACTTTC
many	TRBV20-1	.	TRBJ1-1	CSARDYGFRDTEAFF	TGCAGTGCTAGAGATTATGGGTTTAGGGACACTGAAGCTTTCTTT
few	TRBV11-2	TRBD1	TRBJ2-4	CASSPGTGGGKNIQYF	TGTGCCAGCAGCCCCGGGACAGGGGGGGGCAAAAACATTCAGTACTTC
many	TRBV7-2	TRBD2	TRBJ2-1	CASSSILAGGRNEQFF	TGTGCCAGCAGCTCTATACTAGCGGGAGGGCGAAATGAGCAGTTCTTC
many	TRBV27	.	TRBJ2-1	CASSLRVASYNEQFF	TGTGCCAGCAGTTTAAGGGTAGCCTCCTACAATGAGCAGTTCTTC
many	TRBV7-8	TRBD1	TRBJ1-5	CASSLPRTGLSNQPQHF	TGTGCCAGCAGCTTACCTAGGACAGGGTTGAGCAATCAGCCCCAGCATTTT
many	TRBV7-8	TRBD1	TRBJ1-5	CASSSDRAGVLRGNQPQHF	TGTGCCAGCAGCTCGGACAGGGCAGGCGTGTTGAGGGGCAATCAGCCCCAGCATTTT
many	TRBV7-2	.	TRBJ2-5	CASTAGQETQYF	TGTGCCAGCACCGCAGGCCAAGAGACCCAGTACTTC
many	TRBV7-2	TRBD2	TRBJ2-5	CASSPRTSGGETQYF	TGTGCCAGCAGCCCCCGGACTAGCGGGGGGGAGACCCAGTACTTC
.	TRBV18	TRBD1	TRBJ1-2	CASSPRQGANYGYTF	TGTGCCAGCTCACCTAGACAGGGGGCGAACTATGGCTACACCTTC
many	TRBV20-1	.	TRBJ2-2	CSAPWSGSNTGELFF	TGCAGTGCTCCTTGGTCGGGGTCGAACACCGGGGAGCTGTTTTTT
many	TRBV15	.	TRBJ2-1	CATSRDPDDSSYNEQFF	TGTGCCACCAGCAGAGACCCCGACGATAGCTCCTACAATGAGCAGTTCTTC
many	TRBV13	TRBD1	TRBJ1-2	CASSGGQGVYGYTF	TGTGCCAGCAGCGGGGGACAGGGGGTCTATGGCTACACCTTC
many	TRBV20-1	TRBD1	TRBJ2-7	CSARDGQGQQYF	TGCAGTGCTAGAGACGGACAGGGCCAGCAGTACTTC
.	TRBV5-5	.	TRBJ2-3	CASSFGGALSTDTQYF	TGTGCCAGCAGCTTTGGGGGGGCGCTCAGCACAGATACGCAGTATTTT
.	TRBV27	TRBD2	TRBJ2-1	CASRGGTSGVNEQFF	TGTGCCAGCAGGGGCGGGACTAGCGGGGTCAATGAGCAGTTCTTC
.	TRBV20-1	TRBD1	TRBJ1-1	CSAWGQGAFFTEAFF	TGCAGTGCTTGGGGACAGGGGGCATTTTTCACTGAAGCTTTCTTT
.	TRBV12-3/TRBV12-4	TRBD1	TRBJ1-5	CASSLASTGVGNQPQHF	TGTGCCAGCAGTTTAGCCTCGACAGGGGTGGGCAATCAGCCCCAGCATTTT
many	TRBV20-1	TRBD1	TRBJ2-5	CSARDRLGQEWKTQYF	TGCAGTGCTAGAGATAGGTTGGGACAGGAGTGGAAGACCCAGTACTTC
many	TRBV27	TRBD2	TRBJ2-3	CASSLYGTSGRFADTQYF	TGTGCCAGCAGTTTATACGGGACTAGCGGGAGATTCGCAGATACGCAGTATTTT
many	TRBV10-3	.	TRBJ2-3	CAISESILRDTDTQYF	TGTGCCATCAGTGAGTCGATTCTCCGGGACACAGATACGCAGTATTTT
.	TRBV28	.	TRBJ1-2	CASSLGQTNTF	TGTGCCAGCAGTTTGGGGCAGACTAACACCTTC
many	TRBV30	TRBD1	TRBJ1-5	CAWSPGGDQPQHF	TGTGCCTGGAGTCCAGGGGGGGATCAGCCCCAGCATTTT